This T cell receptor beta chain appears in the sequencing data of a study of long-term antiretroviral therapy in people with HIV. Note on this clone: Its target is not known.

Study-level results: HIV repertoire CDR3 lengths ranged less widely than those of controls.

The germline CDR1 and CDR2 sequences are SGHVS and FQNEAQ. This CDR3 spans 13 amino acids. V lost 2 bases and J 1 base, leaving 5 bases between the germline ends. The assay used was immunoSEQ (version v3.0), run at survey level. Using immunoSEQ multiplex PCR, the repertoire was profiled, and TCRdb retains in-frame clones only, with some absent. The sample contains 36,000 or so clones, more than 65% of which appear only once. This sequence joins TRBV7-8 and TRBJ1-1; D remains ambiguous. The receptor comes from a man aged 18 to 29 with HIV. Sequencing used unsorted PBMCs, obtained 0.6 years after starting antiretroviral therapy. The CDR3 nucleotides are TGTGCCAGCAGCTTAAACAAGAACACTGAAGCTTTCTTT. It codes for CASSLNKNTEAFF. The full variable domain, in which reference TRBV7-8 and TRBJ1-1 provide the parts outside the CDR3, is GAGVSQSPRYKVAKRGQDVALRCDPISGHVSLFWYQQALGQGPEFLTYFQNEAQLDKSGLPSDRFFAERPEGSVSTLKIQRTQQEDSAVYLCASSLNKNTEAFFGQGTRLTVV.